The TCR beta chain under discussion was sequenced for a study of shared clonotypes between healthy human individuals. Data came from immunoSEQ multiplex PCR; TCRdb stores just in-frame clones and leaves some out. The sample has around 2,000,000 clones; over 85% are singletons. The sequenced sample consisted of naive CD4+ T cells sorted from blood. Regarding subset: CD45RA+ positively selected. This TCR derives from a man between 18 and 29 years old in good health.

The CDR3 DNA reads as TGTGCCAGCAGCTTAGGACTAGCGGGAGGCGAGCAGTACTTC. Translated: CASSLGLAGGEQYF. This chain connects TRBV7-8 to TRBJ2-7; 13 bases are shared with TRBD2. This CDR3 is 14 amino acids long. The junction had 0 bases not matched to a gene; V was cut back by 1 base and J by 6 bases. Germline V lookup: CDR1 SGHVS, CDR2 FQNEAQ.